The next 10 T cell receptor beta chains were all read from a single sample in a study of human T cells and chemical hapten exposure. TCRdb re-called the RACE reads through MiXCR, storing one row per CDR3 protein. The sample has over 130,000 distinct CDR3 sequences, 12% seen once. Specified time point: patch test 2, 6 weeks after DPC sensitization. Described treatment: therapeutic diphenylcyclopropenone sensitization with weekly scalp DPC. Specimen: whole blood, collected in connection with sensitization to the hapten diphenylcyclopropenone (DPC). All receptors derive from a woman between 45 and 65 years old with alopecia areata. Some clones in this sample may be carry-over from other donors' samples.

This clonotype has a handful of counts. The chain couples TRBV29-1 to TRBJ2-5; possible D gene TRBD1, 6 bases. V lost 4 bases, J lost 5 bases, and 14 bases lay in between. The CDR3 runs to 13 residues. Germline values: CDR1 SQVTM, CDR2 ANQGSEA. The CDR3 DNA sequence: TGCAGCGTTGTGGCGCAGGGGCTTGAGACCCAGTACTTC. This translates into CSVVAQGLETQYF. Combining the CDR3 with reference TRBV29-1 and TRBJ2-5 gives the whole variable domain SAVISQKPSRDICQRGTSLTIQCQVDSQVTMMFWYRQQPGQSLTLIATANQGSEATYESGFVIDKFPISRPNLTFSTLTVSNMSPEDSSIYLCSVVAQGLETQYFGPGTRLLVL.

Only a few counts were recorded for this clonotype. The gene calls are TRBV27 and TRBJ2-1; D call uncertain. V was clipped by 6 bases and J by 4 bases, with 10 bases between them. The CDR3 has 13 residues. Germline values: CDR1 MNHEY, CDR2 SMNVEV (reference sequence). For the CDR3, the DNA is TGTGCCAGCAGCCGGGCCCCTTACAATGAGCAGTTCTTC. Translation gives CASSRAPYNEQFF.

There are a few counts of this clonotype. The chain has TRBV6-5 and TRBJ2-2; D may be TRBD2 (6 bases). Trimming removed 2 bases from V and 0 bases from J, with 16 bases in between. Germline CDR1 is MNHEY and CDR2 is SVGAGI. The CDR3 totals 18 residues. The CDR3 DNA is TGTGCCAGCAGTTACGGGGACCGGTTAGCGGCGAACACCGGGGAGCTGTTTTTT. Its protein product is CASSYGDRLAANTGELFF.

This rearrangement joins TRBV2 to TRBJ2-7; D is uncertain. Germline values: CDR1 SNHLY, CDR2 FYNNEI. Trimming took 6 bases from V and 0 from J, leaving 15 bases between them. The CDR3 has 15 residues. The CDR3 sequence is CASSPISGTSYEQYF. CDR3 in DNA: TGTGCCAGCAGCCCAATTTCAGGAACCTCCTACGAGCAGTACTTC.

This clonotype was counted only a few times. V gene TRBV29-1 combines with J gene TRBJ2-3, with 9 bases aligning to TRBD1. From germline, CDR1 is SQVTM and CDR2 ANQGSEA. The CDR3 has 13 residues. V lost 6 bases to trimming and J lost 4 bases; unmatched junction nucleotides: 5. This CDR3 is CSVEDRGSDTQYF. Written as DNA, the CDR3 is TGCAGCGTAGAGGACAGGGGATCAGATACGCAGTATTTT.

This clonotype came up a few times. The V and J genes are TRBV19 and TRBJ1-3, with unresolved D. V lost 6 bases to trimming and J lost 0 bases, with 12 bases between them. The germline V gene has CDR1 LNHDA and CDR2 SQIVND (reference sequence). The CDR3 runs to 15 residues. The CDR3: CASRTGSRSGNTIYF. The CDR3 DNA reads as TGTGCCAGTAGAACGGGATCGCGCTCTGGAAACACCATATATTTT.

The chain employs TRBV7-6 and TRBJ2-5; 14 positions agree with TRBD2. The CDR3 covers 13 residues. Germline V lookup: CDR1 SGHVS, CDR2 FNYEAQ. J was trimmed by 10 bases and V by 9 bases; bases with no gene match: 7. This chain's CDR3 is CASSPGTSGSQYF. The DNA of the CDR3 is TGTGCCAGTAGCCCCGGGACTAGCGGGAGCCAGTACTTC.

This clonotype occurred many times. The rearrangement links TRBV11-1 to TRBJ2-2, with D possibly matching TRBD1 (5 bases). CDR3 length: 16 amino acids. In germline, CDR1 is SGHAT, CDR2 FQDESV (reference sequence). Trimming pared 5 bases from V and 1 base from J, leaving 14 bases between. The CDR3 spells CASSRGGHMNTGELFF. CDR3 coding DNA: TGTGCCAGCAGCCGCGGCGGACATATGAACACCGGGGAGCTGTTTTTT.

This clonotype came up many times. V usage is TRBV6-6 and J usage is TRBJ2-6; D unresolved. The CDR3 has 18 residues. Trimming pared 2 bases from V and 4 bases from J, leaving 18 bases between. Per germline, CDR1 MNHNY and CDR2 SVGAGI (reference sequence). The CDR3 loop is CASSYGAFLGSGANVLTF. The DNA of the CDR3 is TGTGCCAGCAGTTACGGAGCGTTTTTGGGGTCAGGGGCCAACGTCCTGACTTTC.

This clonotype was observed a handful of times. The gene calls are TRBV7-3 and TRBJ2-2; D is uncertain. The V and J ends lost 1 base and 7 bases respectively, with 7 bases between them. The CDR3 runs 13 residues. The germline V gene encodes CDR1 SGHTA and CDR2 FQGTGA. The CDR3 here is CASSLSSGGELFF. In DNA, the CDR3 is TGTGCCAGCAGCTTAAGCTCTGGCGGGGAGCTGTTTTTT.